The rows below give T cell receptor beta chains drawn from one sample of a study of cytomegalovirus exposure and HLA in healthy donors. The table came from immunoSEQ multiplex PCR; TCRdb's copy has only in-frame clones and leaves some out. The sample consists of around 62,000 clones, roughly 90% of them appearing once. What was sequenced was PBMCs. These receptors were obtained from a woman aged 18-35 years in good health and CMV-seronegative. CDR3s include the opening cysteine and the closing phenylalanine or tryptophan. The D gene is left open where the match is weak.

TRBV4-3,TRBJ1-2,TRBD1,CASSRQGGLGYGYTF,TGCGCCAGCAGCCGTCAGGGGGGATTGGGGTATGGCTACACCTTC
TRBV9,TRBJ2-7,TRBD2,CASSVTSGRSEQYF,TGTGCCAGCAGCGTTACTAGCGGGAGAAGCGAGCAGTACTTC
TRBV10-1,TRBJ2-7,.,CATPTPGIGQYF,TGCGCCACCCCCACACCAGGTATTGGGCAGTACTTC
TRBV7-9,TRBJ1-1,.,CASSLAGQRNTEAFF,TGTGCCAGCAGCTTAGCAGGTCAGCGGAACACTGAAGCTTTCTTT
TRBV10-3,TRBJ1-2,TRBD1,CAISGGQNYGYTF,TGTGCCATCAGTGGGGGACAGAACTATGGCTACACCTTC
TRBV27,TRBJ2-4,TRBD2,CASSLFLAGGKNIQYF,TGTGCCAGCAGTTTATTTCTAGCGGGAGGGAAAAACATTCAGTACTTC
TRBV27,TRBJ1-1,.,CASSPGGLDTEAFF,TGTGCCAGCAGTCCGGGGGGGTTGGACACTGAAGCTTTCTTT
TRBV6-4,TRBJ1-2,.,CASSTHYGYTF,TGTGCCAGCAGCACACACTATGGCTACACCTTC
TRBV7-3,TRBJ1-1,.,CASSGGVSGSAFF,TGTGCCAGCAGCGGAGGGGTGAGTGGGTCCGCTTTCTTT
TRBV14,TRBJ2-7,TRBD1,CASSLATGGPYEQYF,TGTGCCAGCAGCCTAGCGACAGGGGGCCCCTACGAGCAGTACTTC
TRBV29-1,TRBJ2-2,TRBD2,CSVRTSGFSGELFF,TGCAGCGTGAGGACTAGCGGGTTTTCCGGGGAGCTGTTTTTT
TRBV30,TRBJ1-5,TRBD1,CAWRGDRGQPQHF,TGTGCCTGGAGGGGGGACAGGGGCCAGCCCCAGCATTTT